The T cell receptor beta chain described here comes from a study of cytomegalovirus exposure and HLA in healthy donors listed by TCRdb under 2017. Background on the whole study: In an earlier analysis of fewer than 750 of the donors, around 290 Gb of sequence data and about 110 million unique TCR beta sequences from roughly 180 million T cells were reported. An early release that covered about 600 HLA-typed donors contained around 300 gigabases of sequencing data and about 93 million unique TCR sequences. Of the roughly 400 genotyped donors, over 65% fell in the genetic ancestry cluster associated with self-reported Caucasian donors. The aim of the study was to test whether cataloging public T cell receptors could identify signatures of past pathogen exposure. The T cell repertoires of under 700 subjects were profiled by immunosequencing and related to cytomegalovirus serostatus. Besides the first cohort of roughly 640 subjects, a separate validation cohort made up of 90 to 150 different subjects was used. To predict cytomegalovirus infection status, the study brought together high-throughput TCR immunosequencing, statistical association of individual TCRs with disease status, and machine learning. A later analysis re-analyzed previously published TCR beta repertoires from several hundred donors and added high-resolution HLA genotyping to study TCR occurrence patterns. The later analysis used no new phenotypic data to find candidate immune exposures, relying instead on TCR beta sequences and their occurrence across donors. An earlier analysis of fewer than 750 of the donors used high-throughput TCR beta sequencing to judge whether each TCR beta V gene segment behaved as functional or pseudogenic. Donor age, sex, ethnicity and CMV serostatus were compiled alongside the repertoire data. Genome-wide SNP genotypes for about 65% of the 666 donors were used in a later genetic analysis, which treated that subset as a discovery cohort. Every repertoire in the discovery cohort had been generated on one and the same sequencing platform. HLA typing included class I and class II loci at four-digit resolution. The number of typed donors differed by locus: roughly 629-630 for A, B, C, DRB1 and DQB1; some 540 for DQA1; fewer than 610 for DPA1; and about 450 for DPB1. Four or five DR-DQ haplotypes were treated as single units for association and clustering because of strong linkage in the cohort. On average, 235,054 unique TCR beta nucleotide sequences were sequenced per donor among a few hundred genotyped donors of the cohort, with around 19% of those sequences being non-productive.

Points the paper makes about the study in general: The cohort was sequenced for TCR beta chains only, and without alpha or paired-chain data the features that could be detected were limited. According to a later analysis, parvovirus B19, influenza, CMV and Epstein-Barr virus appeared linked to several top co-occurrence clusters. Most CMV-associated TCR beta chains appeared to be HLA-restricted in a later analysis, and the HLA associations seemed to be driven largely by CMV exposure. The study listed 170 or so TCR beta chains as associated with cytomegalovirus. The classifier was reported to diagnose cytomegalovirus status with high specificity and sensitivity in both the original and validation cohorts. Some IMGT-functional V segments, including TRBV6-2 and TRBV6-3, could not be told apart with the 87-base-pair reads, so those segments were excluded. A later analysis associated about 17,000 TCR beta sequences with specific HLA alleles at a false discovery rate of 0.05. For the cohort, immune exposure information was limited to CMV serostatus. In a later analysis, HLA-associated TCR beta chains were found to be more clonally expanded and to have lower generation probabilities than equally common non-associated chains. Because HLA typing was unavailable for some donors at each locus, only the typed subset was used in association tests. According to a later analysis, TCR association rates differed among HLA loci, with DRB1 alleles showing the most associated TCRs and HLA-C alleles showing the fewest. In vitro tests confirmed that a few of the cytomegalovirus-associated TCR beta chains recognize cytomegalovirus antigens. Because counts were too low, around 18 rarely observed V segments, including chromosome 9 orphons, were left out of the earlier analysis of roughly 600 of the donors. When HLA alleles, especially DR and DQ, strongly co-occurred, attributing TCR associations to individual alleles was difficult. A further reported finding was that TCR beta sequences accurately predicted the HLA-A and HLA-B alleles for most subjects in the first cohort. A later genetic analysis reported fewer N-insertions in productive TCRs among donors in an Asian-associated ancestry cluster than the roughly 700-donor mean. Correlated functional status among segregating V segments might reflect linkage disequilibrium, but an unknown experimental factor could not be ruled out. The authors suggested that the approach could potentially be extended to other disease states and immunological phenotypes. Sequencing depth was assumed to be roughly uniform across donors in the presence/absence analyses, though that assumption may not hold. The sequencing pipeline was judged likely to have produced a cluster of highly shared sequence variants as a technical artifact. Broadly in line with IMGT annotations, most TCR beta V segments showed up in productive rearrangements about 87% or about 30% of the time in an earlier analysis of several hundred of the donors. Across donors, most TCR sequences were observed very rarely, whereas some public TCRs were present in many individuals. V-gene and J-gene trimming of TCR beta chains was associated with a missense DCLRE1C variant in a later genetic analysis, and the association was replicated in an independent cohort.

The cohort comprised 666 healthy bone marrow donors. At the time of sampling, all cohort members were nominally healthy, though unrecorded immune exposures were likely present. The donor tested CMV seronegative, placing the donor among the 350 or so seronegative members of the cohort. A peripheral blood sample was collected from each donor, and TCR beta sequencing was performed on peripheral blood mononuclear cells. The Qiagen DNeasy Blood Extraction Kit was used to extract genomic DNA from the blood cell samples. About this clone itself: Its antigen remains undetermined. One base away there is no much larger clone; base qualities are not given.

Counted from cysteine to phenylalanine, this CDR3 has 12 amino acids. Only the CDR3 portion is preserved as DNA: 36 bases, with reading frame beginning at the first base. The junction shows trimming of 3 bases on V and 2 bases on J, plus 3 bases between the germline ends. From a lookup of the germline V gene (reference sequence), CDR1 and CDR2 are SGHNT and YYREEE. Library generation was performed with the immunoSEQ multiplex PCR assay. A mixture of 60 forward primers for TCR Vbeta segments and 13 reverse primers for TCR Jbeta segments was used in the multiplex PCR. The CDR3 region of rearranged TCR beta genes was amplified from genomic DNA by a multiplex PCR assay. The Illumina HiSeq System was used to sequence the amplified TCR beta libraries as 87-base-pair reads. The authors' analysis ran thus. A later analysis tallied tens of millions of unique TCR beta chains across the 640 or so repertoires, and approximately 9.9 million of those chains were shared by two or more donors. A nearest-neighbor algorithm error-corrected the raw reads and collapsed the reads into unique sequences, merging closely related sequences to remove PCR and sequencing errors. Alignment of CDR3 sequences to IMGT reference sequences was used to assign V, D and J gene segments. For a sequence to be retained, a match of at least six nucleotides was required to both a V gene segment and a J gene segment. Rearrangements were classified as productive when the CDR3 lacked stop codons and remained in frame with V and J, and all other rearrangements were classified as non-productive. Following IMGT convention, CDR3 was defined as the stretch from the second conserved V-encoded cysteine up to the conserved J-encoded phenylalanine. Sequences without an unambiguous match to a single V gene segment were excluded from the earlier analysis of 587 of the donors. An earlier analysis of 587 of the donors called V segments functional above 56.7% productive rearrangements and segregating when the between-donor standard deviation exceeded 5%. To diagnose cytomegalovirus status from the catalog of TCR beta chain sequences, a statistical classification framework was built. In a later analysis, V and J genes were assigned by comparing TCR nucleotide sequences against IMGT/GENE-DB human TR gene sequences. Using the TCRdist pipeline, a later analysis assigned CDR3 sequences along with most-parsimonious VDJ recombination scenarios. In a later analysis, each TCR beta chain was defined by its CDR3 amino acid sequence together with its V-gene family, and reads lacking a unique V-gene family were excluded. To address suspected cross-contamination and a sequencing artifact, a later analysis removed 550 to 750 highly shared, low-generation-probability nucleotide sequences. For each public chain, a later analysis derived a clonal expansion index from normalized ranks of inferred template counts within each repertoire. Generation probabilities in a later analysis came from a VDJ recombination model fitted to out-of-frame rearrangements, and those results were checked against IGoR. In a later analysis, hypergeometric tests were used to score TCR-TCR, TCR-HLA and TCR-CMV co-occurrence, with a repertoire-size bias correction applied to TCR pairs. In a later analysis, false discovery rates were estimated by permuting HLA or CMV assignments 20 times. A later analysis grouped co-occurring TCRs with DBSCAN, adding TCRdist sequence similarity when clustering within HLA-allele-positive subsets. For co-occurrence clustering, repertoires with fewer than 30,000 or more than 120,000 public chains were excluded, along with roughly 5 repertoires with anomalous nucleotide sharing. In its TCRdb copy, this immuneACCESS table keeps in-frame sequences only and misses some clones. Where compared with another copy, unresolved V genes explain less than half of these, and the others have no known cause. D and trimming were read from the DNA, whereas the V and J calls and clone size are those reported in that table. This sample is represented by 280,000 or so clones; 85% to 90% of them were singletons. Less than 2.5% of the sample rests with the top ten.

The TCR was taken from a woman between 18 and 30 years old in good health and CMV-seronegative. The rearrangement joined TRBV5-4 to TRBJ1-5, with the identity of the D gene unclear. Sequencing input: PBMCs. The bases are TGTGCCAGCAGCTCAGGCAATCAGCCCCAGCATTTT. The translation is CASSSGNQPQHF.